The next 13 T cell receptor beta chains were all read from a single sample in a study of glioma-infiltrating T cells. Amplification of TCR alpha and beta CDR3 regions from RNA used iRepertoire nested multiplex PCR. TCRdb reprocessed the multiplex PCR reads via MiXCR and lists one record per CDR3 protein. This table has about 140,000 distinct CDR3 sequences, about two fifths appearing once. The sequenced sample consisted of glioma tissue, nonneoplastic brain tissue, or PBMCs (not recorded which). The receptors come from a human donor with low-grade glioma or glioblastoma, undergoing nonglioma brain surgery, or in good health (not recorded which).

This clonotype was observed a few times. The rearrangement links TRBV20-1 to TRBJ2-5; no firm D call. The CDR3 length is 13 residues. With 3 bases removed from V and 5 bases from J, the gap between germline ends came to 13 bases. Germline V gene lookup returns CDR1 DFQATT and CDR2 SNEGSKA (reference sequence). The CDR3, as DNA: TGCAGTGCTAGTAGGTTACAGACGGAGACCCAGTACTTC. Translating gives CSASRLQTETQYF.

With respect to this clonotype: A read error is possible here, since a much larger clone lies one base away. The rearrangement joins TRBV7-9 to TRBJ2-1; TRBD2 agrees at 10 bases. The CDR3 extends over 14 amino acids. In germline, CDR1 is SEHNR, CDR2 FQNEAQ (reference sequence). CDR3 DNA sequence: TGTGCCCGCAGCGGACTAGCGGATTACAATGAGCAGTTCTTC. Translation gives CARSGLADYNEQFF.

Only a few counts were recorded for this clonotype. This CDR3 reads CASSLAASSDTQYF. The DNA of the CDR3 is TGTGCCAGCAGCTTAGCAGCTAGCTCAGATACGCAGTATTTT. This chain uses TRBV7-2 with TRBJ2-3; possibly TRBD2 for D (5 bases). CDR1 and CDR2 (germline): SGHTA, FQGNSA. The CDR3 loop spans 14 amino acids. V lost 0 bases to trimming and J lost 4 bases, with 8 bases between them.

For the CDR3, the DNA is TGTGCCACCCAGGGGGATGAAAAACTGTTTTTT. The encoded protein is CATQGDEKLFF. This chain connects TRBV10-3 to TRBJ1-4; 7 bases map to TRBD1. The CDR3 covers 11 residues. J gave up 6 bases and V 10 bases, and 2 bases lay outside the gene matches. Germline values: CDR1 ENHRY, CDR2 SYGVKD.

This clonotype appeared a few times. This sequence joins TRBV7-9 and TRBJ2-3; either TRBD1 or TRBD2 may supply D (6 bases each). Deletions cut 7 bases from V and 5 bases from J, with 16 bases between. Germline CDR1 and CDR2: SEHNR and FQNEAQ (reference sequence). This CDR3 comprises 14 residues. CDR3 in amino acids: CASNPGATVDTQYF. The CDR3 bases are TGTGCCAGCAACCCGGGGGCCACCGTAGATACGCAGTATTTT.

This clonotype was seen a few times. The gene calls are TRBV27 and TRBJ2-2; D uncertain. Per germline, CDR1 MNHEY and CDR2 SMNVEV (reference sequence). The ends were cut back, 5 bases at V and 9 bases at J, with 13 bases in the middle. The CDR3 runs 13 residues. The CDR3: CASSPSPGRELFF. CDR3 in DNA: TGTGCCAGCAGTCCATCCCCGGGCAGGGAGCTGTTTTTT.

This clonotype showed up just a few times. V usage is TRBV2 and J usage is TRBJ2-3; the D is unclear. V was clipped by 4 bases and J by 4 bases, with 9 bases between them. The CDR3 contains 13 residues. Looked up from germline, CDR1 is SNHLY and CDR2 is FYNNEI. The chain's CDR3 is CASSVWGPDTQYF. CDR3 coding DNA: TGTGCCAGCAGTGTTTGGGGTCCAGATACGCAGTATTTT.

The chain has TRBV28 and TRBJ2-4, with 7 nucleotides matching TRBD1. J was trimmed by 0 bases and V by 2 bases; bases with no gene match: 7. This CDR3 is built from 17 residues. Germline CDR1 MDHEN, CDR2 SYDVKM. This CDR3 is CASSLGQDRLAKNIQYF. CDR3 DNA: TGTGCCAGCAGTTTAGGACAGGATCGATTAGCCAAAAACATTCAGTACTTC.

The CDR3 is CATSRDPGGTQYF. DNA of the CDR3: TGTGCCACCAGCAGAGATCCCGGGGGTACGCAGTATTTT. V and J are TRBV15 and TRBJ2-3; a possible D gene is TRBD2 (6 bases). CDR3 length: 13 amino acids. Germline assignment: CDR1 LNHNV and CDR2 YYDKDF (reference sequence). V shed 0 bases and J shed 8 bases, with 9 bases lying between them.

The chain uses TRBV11-2 and TRBJ1-2, with 7 bases matching TRBD1. Trimming removed 3 bases from V and 6 bases from J; junction bases left unmatched: 4. Germline-derived CDR1 and CDR2 are SGHAT and FQNNGV. The CDR3 runs 13 residues. The CDR3 spells CASSLGTANGYTF. CDR3 in DNA: TGTGCCAGCAGCTTGGGGACAGCTAATGGCTACACCTTC.

This clonotype has at least ten counts. The genes are TRBV20-1 and TRBJ2-7; no clear D. This CDR3 has 11 amino acids. Trimming took off 7 bases at V and 1 base at J, with 8 bases between the two ends. Per the germline V gene, CDR1 is DFQATT and CDR2 is SNEGSKA (reference sequence). The CDR3 DNA is TGCAGTGTTCTCGGGTCCTACGAGCAGTACTTC. Its protein is CSVLGSYEQYF.

The V and J genes are TRBV4-2 and TRBJ2-1, with TRBD2 matching 9 bases. The length of the CDR3 is 15 residues. Losses at the gene ends were 3 bases for V and 9 bases for J; bases not matched to a gene: 9. Germline V gene sequence: CDR1 LGHNA, CDR2 YNFKEQ. CDR3 protein: CASSQGAGGLVEQFF. The DNA for the CDR3 is TGTGCCAGCAGCCAGGGCGCGGGGGGGCTTGTTGAGCAGTTCTTC.

This sequence joins TRBV6-1 and TRBJ2-7, with D unresolved. The J call may be incorrect, as the DNA end agrees better with TRBJ2-5. The CDR3 is 13 residues long. From germline, CDR1 is MNHNS and CDR2 SASEGT. The CDR3 DNA is TGTGCCAGCAGTCCGGCTAGTCAGGAGACCCAGTACTTC. Translation gives CASSPASQETQYF.